Listed here are 8 T cell receptor beta chains from one sample, sequenced in a study of T cells in Graves' hyperthyroidism and ophthalmopathy. RNA transcripts were the template for amplifying TCR beta CDR3 regions. HTBI primers were the set used in a first-round RT-PCR of the TCR CDR3. Via MiXCR, TCRdb re-called the multiplex PCR reads, giving one row per CDR3 protein. The profile covers 250,000 to 300,000 distinct CDR3 sequences, with roughly 13% appearing a single time and almost 8% taken by the ten largest. Sample: blood. The origin of the receptors is a woman aged 25 to 45 with Graves' hyperthyroidism that later progressed to Graves' ophthalmopathy.

Only a few counts were recorded for this clonotype. The genes are TRBV5-1 and TRBJ2-7; tentative D call: TRBD1 (6 bases). CDR1 and CDR2 from the germline V gene are SGHRS and YFSETQ. This CDR3 is 12 amino acids long. Trimming took 7 bases from V and 6 from J, leaving 14 bases between them. The CDR3 spells CASQKSRGEQYF. CDR3 DNA sequence: TGCGCCAGCCAGAAATCCAGGGGCGAGCAGTACTTC.

This clonotype was counted many times. The rearrangement uses TRBV6-1 and TRBJ2-3, with 13 bases that match TRBD2. The germline V gene has CDR1 MNHNS and CDR2 SASEGT. The CDR3 covers 17 residues. The ends lost 4 bases at V and 5 bases at J; junction bases unmatched: 9. Here the CDR3 DNA reads TGTGCCAGCAGTGTTTCAGCCGGGACTAGCGGGATAGATACGCAGTATTTT. It translates to CASSVSAGTSGIDTQYF.

The chain recombines TRBV7-9 with TRBJ2-7; D is uncertain. This CDR3 is built from 16 residues. The V and J ends lost 5 bases and 0 bases respectively, with 17 bases between them. From germline, CDR1 is SEHNR and CDR2 FQNEAQ (reference sequence). The CDR3 loop is CASSALPYADSYEQYF. The CDR3 DNA sequence: TGTGCCAGCAGCGCCCTCCCGTATGCGGACTCCTACGAGCAGTACTTC.

This clonotype was counted ten times or more. The rearrangement uses TRBV6-5 and TRBJ1-5; a weak D match, TRBD1 (6 bases). Germline loops: CDR1 MNHEY, CDR2 SVGAGI. V was cut by 0 bases and J by 7 bases, with 13 bases left in between. CDR3 length: 15 residues. In DNA, the CDR3 is TGTGCCAGCAGTTACTCGGGCAGGGGAAACCAGCCCCAGCATTTT. This gives the protein CASSYSGRGNQPQHF.

As to this clonotype: A much larger clonotype is one base distant, so this may be a read error. This rearrangement joins TRBV6-1 to TRBJ1-6; 10 bases fit TRBD1. The CDR3 runs 15 residues. Germline CDR1 reads MNHNS; CDR2 reads SASEGT. The CDR3 region has the DNA TGTGCCGGCAGTCCGGGGACAGGGGATAATTCACCCCTCCACTTT. As protein: CAGSPGTGDNSPLHF.

This clonotype was seen repeatedly, ten times or more. V gene TRBV5-1 combines with J gene TRBJ2-3, with D unclear. The CDR3 loop spans 14 amino acids. The germline V gene has CDR1 SGHRS and CDR2 YFSETQ. With 3 bases removed from V and 0 bases from J, the gap between germline ends came to 8 bases. The CDR3, as DNA: TGCGCCAGCAGCTCAATGTCGAGCACAGATACGCAGTATTTT. The encoded protein is CASSSMSSTDTQYF.

As for this clonotype: The conserved phenylalanine or tryptophan normally closing the CDR3 is absent here, so this likely arose from a read error. This chain links TRBV27 with TRBJ1-4, with D possibly matching TRBD1 (5 bases). V lost 0 bases to trimming and J lost 3 bases, with 11 bases between them. This CDR3 is built from 16 residues. In germline, CDR1 is MNHEY, CDR2 SMNVEV (reference sequence). In nucleotides, the CDR3 is TGTGCCAGCAGTTTATCGGCCGGACAAGCTAATGAAAAACTGTTTTCT. This translates into CASSLSAGQANEKLFS.

This clonotype appeared many times. The chain combines TRBV7-2 with TRBJ1-5; D is unresolved. CDR3 length: 14 residues. V was shortened by 0 bases and J by 3 bases, with 6 bases between the two germline ends. The V gene's germline CDR1 is SGHTA and CDR2 FQGNSA. CDR3 protein: CASSLAPANQPQHF. DNA for the CDR3: TGTGCCAGCAGCTTAGCGCCGGCCAATCAGCCCCAGCATTTT.